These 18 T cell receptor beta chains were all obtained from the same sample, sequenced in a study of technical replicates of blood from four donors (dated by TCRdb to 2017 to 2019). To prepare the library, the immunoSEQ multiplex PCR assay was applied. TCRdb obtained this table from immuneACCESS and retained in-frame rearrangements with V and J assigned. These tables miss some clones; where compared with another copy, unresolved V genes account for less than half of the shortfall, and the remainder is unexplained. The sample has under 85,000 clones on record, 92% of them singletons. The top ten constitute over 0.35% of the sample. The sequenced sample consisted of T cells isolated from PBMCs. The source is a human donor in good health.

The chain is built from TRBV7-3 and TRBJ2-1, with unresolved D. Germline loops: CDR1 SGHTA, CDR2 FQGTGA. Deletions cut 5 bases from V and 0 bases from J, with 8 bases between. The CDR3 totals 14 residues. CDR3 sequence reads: CASSPHSSYNEQFF. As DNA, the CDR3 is TGTGCCAGCAGCCCCCATAGCTCCTACAATGAGCAGTTCTTC.

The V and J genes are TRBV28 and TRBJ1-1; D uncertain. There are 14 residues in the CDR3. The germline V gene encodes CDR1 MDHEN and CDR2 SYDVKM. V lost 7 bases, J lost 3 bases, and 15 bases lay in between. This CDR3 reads CASMRGSGDTEAFF. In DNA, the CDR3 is TGTGCCAGCATGAGAGGTTCCGGGGACACTGAAGCTTTCTTT.

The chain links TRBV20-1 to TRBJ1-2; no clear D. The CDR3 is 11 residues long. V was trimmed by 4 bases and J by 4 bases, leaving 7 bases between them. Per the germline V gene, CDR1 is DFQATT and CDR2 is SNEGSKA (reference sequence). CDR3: CSATGIYGYTF. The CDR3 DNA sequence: TGCAGTGCTACGGGGATCTATGGCTACACCTTC.

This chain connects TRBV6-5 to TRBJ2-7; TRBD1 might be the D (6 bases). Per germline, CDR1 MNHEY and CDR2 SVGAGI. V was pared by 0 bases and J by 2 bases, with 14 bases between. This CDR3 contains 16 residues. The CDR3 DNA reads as TGTGCCAGCAGTTACTCGTGGGGGCAGCTTACCTACGAGCAGTACTTC. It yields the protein CASSYSWGQLTYEQYF.

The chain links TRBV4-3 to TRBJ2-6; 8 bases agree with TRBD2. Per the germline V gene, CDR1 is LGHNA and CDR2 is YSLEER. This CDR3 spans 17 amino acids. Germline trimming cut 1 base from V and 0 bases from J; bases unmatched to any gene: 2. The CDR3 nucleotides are TGCGCCAGCAGCCAAGGGACTAGCAGCTCTGGGGCCAACGTCCTGACTTTC. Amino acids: CASSQGTSSSGANVLTF.

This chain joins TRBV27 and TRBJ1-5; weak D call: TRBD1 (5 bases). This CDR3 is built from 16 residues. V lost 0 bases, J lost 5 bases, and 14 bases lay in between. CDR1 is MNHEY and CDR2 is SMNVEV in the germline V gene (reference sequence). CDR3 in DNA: TGTGCCAGCAGTTTATCGTTCGGGGGGAATGATCAGCCCCAGCATTTT. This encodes CASSLSFGGNDQPQHF.

In DNA form, the CDR3 reads TGTGCCAGTAGTATCCGGCGGGACTCCTACGAGCAGTACTTC. Its translation: CASSIRRDSYEQYF. The V gene is TRBV19, the J gene TRBJ2-7; possibly TRBD2 for D (6 bases). The CDR3 runs 14 residues. Germline V gene lookup returns CDR1 LNHDA and CDR2 SQIVND (reference sequence). V lost 3 bases, J lost 0 bases, and 9 bases lay in between.

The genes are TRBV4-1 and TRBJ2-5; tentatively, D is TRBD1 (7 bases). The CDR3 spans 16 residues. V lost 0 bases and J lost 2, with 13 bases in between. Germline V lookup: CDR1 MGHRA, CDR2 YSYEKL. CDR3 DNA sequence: TGCGCCAGCAGCCAAGATCTAGCAGGGGGGCAAGAGACCCAGTACTTC. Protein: CASSQDLAGGQETQYF.

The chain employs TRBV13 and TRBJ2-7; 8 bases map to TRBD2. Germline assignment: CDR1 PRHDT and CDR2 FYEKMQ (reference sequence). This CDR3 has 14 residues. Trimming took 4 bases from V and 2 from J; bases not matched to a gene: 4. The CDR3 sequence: CASSSLADPYEQYF. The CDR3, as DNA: TGTGCCAGCAGCTCACTAGCGGACCCCTACGAGCAGTACTTC.

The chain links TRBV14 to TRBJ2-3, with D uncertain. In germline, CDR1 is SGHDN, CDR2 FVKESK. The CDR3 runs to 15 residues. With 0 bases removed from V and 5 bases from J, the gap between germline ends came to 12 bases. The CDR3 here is CASSQEAVARDTQYF. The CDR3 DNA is TGTGCCAGCAGCCAAGAGGCGGTAGCACGAGATACGCAGTATTTT.

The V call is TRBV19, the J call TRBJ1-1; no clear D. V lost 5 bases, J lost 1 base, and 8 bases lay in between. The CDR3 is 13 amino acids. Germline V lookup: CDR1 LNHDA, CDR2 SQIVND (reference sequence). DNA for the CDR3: TGTGCCAGTAGTTCCCTCAGGAACACTGAAGCTTTCTTT. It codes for CASSSLRNTEAFF.

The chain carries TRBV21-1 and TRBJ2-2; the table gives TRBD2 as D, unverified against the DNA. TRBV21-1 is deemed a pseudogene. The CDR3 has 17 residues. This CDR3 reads CASNLARGLAEGGELFF. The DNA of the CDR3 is TGTGCCAGCAACCTCGCTAGGGGACTAGCGGAAGGCGGGGAGCTGTTTTTT.

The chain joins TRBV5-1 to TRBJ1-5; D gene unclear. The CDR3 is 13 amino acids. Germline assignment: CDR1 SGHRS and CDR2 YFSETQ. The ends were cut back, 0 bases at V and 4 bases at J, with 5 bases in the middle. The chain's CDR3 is CASSLDSNQPQHF. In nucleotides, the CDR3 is TGCGCCAGCAGCTTGGACAGTAATCAGCCCCAGCATTTT. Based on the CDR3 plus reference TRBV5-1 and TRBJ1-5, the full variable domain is KAGVTQTPRYLIKTRGQQVTLSCSPISGHRSVSWYQQTPGQGLQFLFEYFSETQRNKGNFPGRFSGRQFSNSRSEMNVSTLELGDSALYLCASSLDSNQPQHFGDGTRLSIL.

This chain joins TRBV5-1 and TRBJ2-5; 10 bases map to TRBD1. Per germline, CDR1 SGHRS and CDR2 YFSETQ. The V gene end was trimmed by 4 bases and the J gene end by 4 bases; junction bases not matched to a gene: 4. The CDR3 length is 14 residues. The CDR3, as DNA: TGCGCCAGCAGCCGACAGGGGGCCATAGAGACCCAGTACTTC. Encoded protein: CASSRQGAIETQYF.

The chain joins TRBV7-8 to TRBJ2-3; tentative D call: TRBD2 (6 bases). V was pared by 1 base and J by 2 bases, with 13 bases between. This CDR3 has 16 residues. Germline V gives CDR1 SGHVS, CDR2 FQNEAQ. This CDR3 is CASSLGGGGVTDTQYF. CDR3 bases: TGTGCCAGCAGCTTAGGAGGAGGCGGGGTCACAGATACGCAGTATTTT.

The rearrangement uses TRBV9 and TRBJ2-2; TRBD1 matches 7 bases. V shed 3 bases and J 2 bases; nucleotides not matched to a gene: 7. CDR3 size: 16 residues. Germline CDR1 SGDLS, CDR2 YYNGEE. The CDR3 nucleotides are TGTGCCAGCAGCGCCCTCGGGACAGCCAACACCGGGGAGCTGTTTTTT. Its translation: CASSALGTANTGELFF.

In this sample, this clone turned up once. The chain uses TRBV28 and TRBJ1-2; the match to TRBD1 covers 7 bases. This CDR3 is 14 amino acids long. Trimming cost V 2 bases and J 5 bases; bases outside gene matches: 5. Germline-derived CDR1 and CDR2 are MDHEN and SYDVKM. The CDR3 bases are TGTGCCAGCAGTTTAGCCCCAGGGGGTTATGGCTACACCTTC. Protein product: CASSLAPGGYGYTF.

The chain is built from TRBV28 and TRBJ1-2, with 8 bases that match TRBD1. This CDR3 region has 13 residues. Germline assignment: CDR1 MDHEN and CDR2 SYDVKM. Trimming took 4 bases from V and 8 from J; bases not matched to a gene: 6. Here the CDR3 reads CASSSQGVGGYTF. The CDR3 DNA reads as TGTGCCAGCAGTTCACAGGGGGTAGGCGGCTACACCTTC.